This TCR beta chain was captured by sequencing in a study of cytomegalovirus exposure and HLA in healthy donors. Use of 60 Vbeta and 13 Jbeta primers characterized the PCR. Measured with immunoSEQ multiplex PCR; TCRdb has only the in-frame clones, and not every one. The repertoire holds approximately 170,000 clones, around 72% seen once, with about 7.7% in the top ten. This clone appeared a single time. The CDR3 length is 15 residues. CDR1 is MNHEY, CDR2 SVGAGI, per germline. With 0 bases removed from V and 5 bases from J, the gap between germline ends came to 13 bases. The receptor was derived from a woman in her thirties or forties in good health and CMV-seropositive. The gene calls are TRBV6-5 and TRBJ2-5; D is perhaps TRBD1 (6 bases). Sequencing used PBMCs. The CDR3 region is CASSYSRGSRETQYF. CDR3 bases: TGTGCCAGCAGTTACTCGAGGGGGTCTCGGGAGACCCAGTACTTC.